The 2 T cell receptor beta chains listed next were all sequenced from one sample in a study of blood T cell repertoires in COVID-19. Measured with immunoSEQ multiplex PCR; TCRdb has only the in-frame clones, and not every one. The sample comprises 170,000 or so clones, less than 90% of which are singletons, and 6% to 7.5% rests with the top ten. The sequencing input was PBMCs or T cells enriched from blood (not recorded which). All receptors come from a woman between 50 and 59 years old who had recovered from COVID-19.

V usage is TRBV19 and J usage is TRBJ2-1; 13 bases are a match to TRBD2. The ends lost 6 bases at V and 9 bases at J; junction bases unmatched: 8. The CDR3 sequence is 15 residues long. The germline V gene encodes CDR1 LNHDA and CDR2 SQIVND (reference sequence). CDR3 in DNA: TGTGCCAGTAGCGGACTAGCGGGAGCAAGAGGTGAGCAGTTCTTC. It codes for CASSGLAGARGEQFF.

The chain joins TRBV19 to TRBJ2-5; 11 bases match TRBD2. CDR3 length: 14 residues. The V gene end was trimmed by 4 bases and the J gene end by 3 bases; junction bases not matched to a gene: 1. Germline-derived CDR1 and CDR2 are LNHDA and SQIVND (reference sequence). CDR3 residues: CASSTGLAEETQYF. CDR3 DNA: TGTGCCAGTAGTACGGGACTAGCGGAAGAGACCCAGTACTTC. Full variable domain (rest looked up from reference TRBV19 and TRBJ2-5): DGGITQSPKYLFRKEGQNVTLSCEQNLNHDAMYWYRQDPGQGLRLIYYSQIVNDFQKGDIAEGYSVSREKKESFPLTVTSAQKNPTAFYLCASSTGLAEETQYFGPGTRLLVL.